This record concerns one TCR beta chain sequence. Its antigen remains unknown. Trimming cost V 6 bases and J 4 bases; bases outside gene matches: 5. Looked up from germline, CDR1 is MNHEY and CDR2 is SMNVEV (reference sequence). This CDR3 spans 14 amino acids. These data belong to a study of regulatory dendritic cells for organ transplantation. Study-wide results and limits: Considerable individual heterogeneity was seen in alloreactive memory CD8+ T cells.

Profiling relied on immunoSEQ multiplex PCR, and the TCRdb table lists in-frame clones only, not all of them. The data hold 20,000 to 25,000 clones, with approximately 85% observed a single time. Allogeneic regulatory or mature dendritic cells were co-cultured for 5 days with CFSE-labeled sorted T cells at 1:10. The chain employs TRBV27 and TRBJ2-3; 9 bases are a match to TRBD1. The clonotype originates from a human donor in good health. Sequenced input: naive CD4+ T cells from blood cultured with regulatory dendritic cells. Subset described: CD45RA+ naive T cells. The CDR3 DNA reads TGTGCCAGCAGGCCGGGACAGGGCCCAGATACGCAGTATTTT. Protein product: CASRPGQGPDTQYF.